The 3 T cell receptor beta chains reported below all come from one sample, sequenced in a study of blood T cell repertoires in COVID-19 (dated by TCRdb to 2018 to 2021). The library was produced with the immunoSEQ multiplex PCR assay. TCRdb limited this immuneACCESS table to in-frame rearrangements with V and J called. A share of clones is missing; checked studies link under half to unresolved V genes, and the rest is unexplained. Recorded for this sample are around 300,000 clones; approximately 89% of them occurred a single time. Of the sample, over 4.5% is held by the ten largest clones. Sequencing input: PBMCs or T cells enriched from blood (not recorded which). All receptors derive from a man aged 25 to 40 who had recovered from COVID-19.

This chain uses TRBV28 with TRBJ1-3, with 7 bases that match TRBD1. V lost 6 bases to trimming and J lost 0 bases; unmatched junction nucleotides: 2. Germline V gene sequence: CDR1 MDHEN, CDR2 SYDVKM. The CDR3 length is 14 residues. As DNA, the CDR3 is TGTGCCAGCAGATCAGGGGGCTCTGGAAACACCATATATTTT. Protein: CASRSGGSGNTIYF.

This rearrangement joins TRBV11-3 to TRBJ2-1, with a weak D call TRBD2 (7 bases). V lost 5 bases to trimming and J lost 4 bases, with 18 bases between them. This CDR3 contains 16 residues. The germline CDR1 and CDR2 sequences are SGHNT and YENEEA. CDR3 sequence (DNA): TGTGCCAGCAGCCCGACGGGGGGCGAAGGGTACAATGAGCAGTTCTTC. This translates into CASSPTGGEGYNEQFF.

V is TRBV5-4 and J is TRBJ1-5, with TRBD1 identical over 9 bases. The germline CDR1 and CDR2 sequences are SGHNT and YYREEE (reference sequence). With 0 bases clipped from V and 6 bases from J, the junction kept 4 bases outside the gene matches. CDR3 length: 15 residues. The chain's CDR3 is CASSLGTGAGQPQHF. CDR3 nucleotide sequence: TGTGCCAGCAGCTTGGGGACAGGGGCGGGTCAGCCCCAGCATTTT. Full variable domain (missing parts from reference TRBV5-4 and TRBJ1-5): ETGVTQSPTHLIKTRGQQVTLRCSSQSGHNTVSWYQQALGQGPQFIFQYYREEENGRGNFPPRFSGLQFPNYSSELNVNALELDDSALYLCASSLGTGAGQPQHFGDGTRLSIL.